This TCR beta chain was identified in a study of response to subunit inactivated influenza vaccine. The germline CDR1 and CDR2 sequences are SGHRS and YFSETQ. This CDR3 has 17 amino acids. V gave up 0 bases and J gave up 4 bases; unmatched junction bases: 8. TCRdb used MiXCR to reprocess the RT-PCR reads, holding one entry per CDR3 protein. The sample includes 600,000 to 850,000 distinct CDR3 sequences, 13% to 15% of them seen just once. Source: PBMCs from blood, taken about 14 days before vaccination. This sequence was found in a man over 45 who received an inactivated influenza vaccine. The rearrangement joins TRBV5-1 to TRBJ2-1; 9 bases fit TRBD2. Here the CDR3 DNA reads TGCGCCAGCAGCTTGGCCAGTAGTGCGGGGGGGTACAATGAGCAGTTCTTC. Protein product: CASSLASSAGGYNEQFF. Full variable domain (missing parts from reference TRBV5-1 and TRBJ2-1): KAGVTQTPRYLIKTRGQQVTLSCSPISGHRSVSWYQQTPGQGLQFLFEYFSETQRNKGNFPGRFSGRQFSNSRSEMNVSTLELGDSALYLCASSLASSAGGYNEQFFGPGTRLTVL.